This record looks at one T cell receptor beta chain sequence and its context. A junction boundary mismatches the germline segment, possibly from a read error. Generated by immunoSEQ multiplex PCR, the TCRdb table keeps only in-frame clones and is missing some. This table holds fewer than 200,000 clones, approximately 86% found once. This sample stems from a study of control samples from healthy donors and cancer patients. Material: blood. The clonotype originates from a woman aged 25-40 years in good health.

CDR3 sequence: CAISAPPKGGSSNEQFF. CDR3 nucleotide sequence: TGTGCCATCAGTGCGCCTCCGAAGGGCGGTTCCTCCAATGAGCAGTTCTTC. V and J are TRBV10-3 and TRBJ2-1; no clear D. Germline loops: CDR1 ENHRY, CDR2 SYGVKD. There are 17 residues in the CDR3.